A single T cell receptor beta chain is shown here with its context. The data were taken from a study of blood T cell repertoires in COVID-19. Study background: Sites across the United States, Italy and Spain contributed samples from acute and convalescent COVID-19. From T cells, B-cell-depleted T cells, or PBMCs came the material, which was cDNA or gDNA.

Per the authors' pipeline: By means of reference gene primer amplification, nucleated cell counts were estimated. TCRdb's table, derived via immunoSEQ multiplex PCR, lists solely in-frame clones and lacks some. V and J calls plus clone size are reproduced from that table; the DNA served to infer D and trimming. The table has 50,000 to 70,000 clones, 91% seen once; the top ten hold about 2.2%. The germline gives CDR1 SGHRS, CDR2 YFSETQ. This CDR3 comprises 15 residues. With 1 base clipped from V and 5 bases from J, the junction kept 6 bases outside the gene matches. J is TRBJ2-1 and V is TRBV5-1; TRBD2 matches 7 bases. The sequence came from a man in his sixties with acute or convalescent COVID-19. The sequenced sample was peripheral blood. The DNA of the CDR3 is TGCGCCAGCAGCTTGTATGGGGGGACTAACAATGAGCAGTTCTTC. Translated, it gives CASSLYGGTNNEQFF.